The 17 T cell receptor beta chains below all came from one sample that was sequenced in a study of patients and donors after allogeneic stem cell transplantation. Using its own MiXCR run on the RT-PCR reads, TCRdb lists one record per CDR3 protein. The profile shows 770 or so distinct CDR3 sequences, around 25% of them singletons. Material: blood, either unsorted or a sorted T cell fraction (not recorded which). Every receptor here comes from a human donor who was either an allogeneic HSCT recipient or a stem cell or donor lymphocyte infusion donor (not recorded which). It is not recorded whose cells these are; they may come from a transplant donor.

This clonotype has just a few counts. The V call is TRBV4-3, the J call TRBJ2-3; a weak D match, TRBD2 (6 bases). V was trimmed by 4 bases and J by 5 bases, leaving 16 bases between them. The CDR3 length is 15 residues. Germline CDR1 LGHNA, CDR2 YSLEER. The CDR3 DNA sequence: TGCGCCAGCAGCCGGTCGGGACTCACCGGAGATACGCAGTATTTT. Amino acid sequence: CASSRSGLTGDTQYF.

The chain has TRBV6-2 or TRBV6-3 and TRBJ2-3; D is ambiguous. Germline V gene data show CDR1 as MNHEY and CDR2 as SVGEGT. This CDR3 has 11 amino acids. Trimming removed 8 bases at V and 1 base at J, with 4 bases between. CDR3 sequence (DNA): TGTGCCAGCTCCCGCACAGATACGCAGTATTTT. This encodes CASSRTDTQYF.

By its share, this clonotype is large. V gene TRBV20-1 combines with J gene TRBJ1-1; TRBD1 might be the D (5 bases). Germline CDR1 and CDR2: DFQATT and SNEGSKA (reference sequence). V was trimmed by 3 bases and J by 0 bases, leaving 14 bases between them. CDR3 size: 15 residues. The CDR3 nucleotides read TGCAGTGCTAGCCCCAGGGCAGCCATGAACACTGAAGCTTTCTTT. Its translation is CSASPRAAMNTEAFF.

This rearrangement joins TRBV7-8 to TRBJ2-3; D gene ambiguous. The ends were cut back, 0 bases at V and 11 bases at J, with 15 bases in the middle. Germline V gene lookup returns CDR1 SGHVS and CDR2 FQNEAQ. This CDR3 has 14 amino acids. The CDR3 loop reads CASSLAELEIRQYF. For the CDR3, the DNA is TGTGCCAGCAGCTTAGCGGAGCTAGAAATTAGGCAGTATTTT. The whole variable domain, remainder taken from reference TRBV7-8 and TRBJ2-3, is GAGVSQSPRYKVAKRGQDVALRCDPISGHVSLFWYQQALGQGPEFLTYFQNEAQLDKSGLPSDRFFAERPEGSVSTLKIQRTQQEDSAVYLCASSLAELEIRQYFGPGTRLTVL.

This clonotype was found a few times. The rearrangement links TRBV7-6 to TRBJ2-7; TRBD1 might be the D (6 bases). The V end lost 5 bases, the J end lost 7 bases, and 15 bases lay between the germline ends. Germline values: CDR1 SGHVS, CDR2 FNYEAQ. The CDR3 is 13 amino acids. In nucleotides, the CDR3 is TGTGCCAGCAGCCCGACCCTCCAGGGGGAGCAGTACTTC. Its protein is CASSPTLQGEQYF.

This sequence joins TRBV11-1 and TRBJ2-1, with 10 bases aligning to TRBD1. This CDR3 is built from 15 residues. Trimming removed 6 bases from V and 4 bases from J; junction bases left unmatched: 6. Germline CDR1 is SGHAT and CDR2 is FQDESV (reference sequence). DNA for the CDR3: TGTGCCAGCAGTCGACAGGGGGCGCGGTACAATGAGCAGTTCTTC. It specifies CASSRQGARYNEQFF.

The J gene is TRBJ1-2, the V gene TRBV5-1; D is uncertain. V lost 0 bases to trimming and J lost 4 bases, with 7 bases between them. CDR3 size: 13 residues. From germline, CDR1 is SGHRS and CDR2 YFSETQ. CDR3: CASSLGRTYGYTF. Written as DNA, the CDR3 is TGCGCCAGCAGCTTGGGCCGGACCTATGGCTACACCTTC.

This clonotype was picked up one time. J is TRBJ2-7 and V is TRBV11-1; D not resolved. Trimming stripped 5 bases from V and 3 bases from J, with 5 bases between. The length of the CDR3 is 11 residues. Germline V CDR1 and CDR2: SGHAT, FQDESV (reference sequence). The CDR3 DNA reads TGTGCCAGCAGCACCAGCTACGAGCAGTACTTC. This sequence encodes CASSTSYEQYF.

For the CDR3, the DNA is TGCAGCGCTTCAGAGAACCAAGAGACCCAGTACTTC. Amino acid sequence: CSASENQETQYF. The rearrangement uses TRBV29-1 and TRBJ2-5, with unresolved D. V dropped 7 bases and J dropped 0 bases, with 9 bases sitting between them. CDR3 length equals 12 residues. Germline CDR1 reads SQVTM; CDR2 reads ANQGSEA.

The V and J genes are TRBV15 and TRBJ2-2, with D hard to call. Trimming cost V 0 bases and J 6 bases, with 11 bases left between them. Germline CDR1 reads LNHNV; CDR2 reads YYDKDF (reference sequence). CDR3 length: 15 residues. CDR3 sequence: CATSRDNIPAGELFF. Written as DNA, the CDR3 is TGTGCCACCAGCAGAGATAACATTCCTGCCGGGGAGCTGTTTTTT.

This clonotype has more than one count but fewer than ten. This rearrangement joins TRBV11-2 to TRBJ2-1, with D perhaps matching TRBD1 or TRBD2 (5 bases each). The germline V and J ends were trimmed by 2 bases and 9 bases, with 8 bases remaining between them. The CDR3 is 12 amino acids. Germline values: CDR1 SGHAT, CDR2 FQNNGV. The CDR3 spells CASSLPGAEQFF. The CDR3 DNA follows: TGTGCCAGCAGCTTACCCGGGGCTGAGCAGTTCTTC.

This clonotype is large by share. The chain is built from TRBV5-1 and TRBJ1-1, with D possibly being TRBD1 (5 bases). Germline lookup yields CDR1 SGHRS and CDR2 YFSETQ. The CDR3 covers 14 residues. V gave up 5 bases and J gave up 0 bases, with 11 bases separating them. The CDR3 is CASSLTGLNTEAFF. The CDR3 DNA reads as TGCGCCAGCAGTCTAACGGGGCTGAACACTGAAGCTTTCTTT. The variable domain in full, with the rest retrieved from reference TRBV5-1 and TRBJ1-1, is KAGVTQTPRYLIKTRGQQVTLSCSPISGHRSVSWYQQTPGQGLQFLFEYFSETQRNKGNFPGRFSGRQFSNSRSEMNVSTLELGDSALYLCASSLTGLNTEAFFGQGTRLTVV.

J is TRBJ2-7 and V is TRBV6-5; 12 positions match TRBD1. In germline, CDR1 is MNHEY, CDR2 SVGAGI. The CDR3 contains 13 residues. V shed 6 bases and J 5 bases; nucleotides not matched to a gene: 2. CDR3 sequence reads: CASRWDRGHEQYF. In nucleotides, the CDR3 is TGTGCCAGCAGGTGGGACAGGGGGCACGAGCAGTACTTC.

This clonotype was found a few times. V usage is TRBV7-9 and J usage is TRBJ2-7, with 9 bases lining up with TRBD1. This CDR3 has 15 amino acids. Per the germline V gene, CDR1 is SEHNR and CDR2 is FQNEAQ (reference sequence). V was pared by 5 bases and J by 0 bases, with 5 bases of the junction left unmatched. The CDR3 sequence is CASSPRDRVSYEQYF. The CDR3, as DNA: TGTGCCAGCAGCCCCCGGGACAGGGTCTCCTACGAGCAGTACTTC.

This clonotype was seen more than once but under ten times. V and J are TRBV13 and TRBJ1-2; D is unclear. The CDR3 spans 12 residues. Trimming removed 2 bases from V and 4 bases from J, with 5 bases in between. Per the germline V gene, CDR1 is PRHDT and CDR2 is FYEKMQ (reference sequence). CDR3 nucleotides: TGTGCCAGCAGCTTATTTACCTATGGCTACACCTTC. It is translated as CASSLFTYGYTF.

V is TRBV30 and J is TRBJ1-1; D remains unclear. This CDR3 has 12 amino acids. Trimming pared 3 bases from V and 4 bases from J, leaving 9 bases between. The germline V gene has CDR1 GTSNPN and CDR2 SVGIG (reference sequence). The CDR3, as DNA: TGTGCCTGGAGCCCCAGCACCACTGAAGCTTTCTTT. Its translation: CAWSPSTTEAFF.

V usage is TRBV30 and J usage is TRBJ2-5; D gene unclear. Looked up from germline, CDR1 is GTSNPN and CDR2 is SVGIG (reference sequence). The ends were cut back, 0 bases at V and 4 bases at J, with 9 bases in the middle. This CDR3 contains 13 residues. The CDR3 DNA sequence: TGTGCCTGGAGTGTACACAGTCTAGAGACCCAGTACTTC. Translation: CAWSVHSLETQYF.